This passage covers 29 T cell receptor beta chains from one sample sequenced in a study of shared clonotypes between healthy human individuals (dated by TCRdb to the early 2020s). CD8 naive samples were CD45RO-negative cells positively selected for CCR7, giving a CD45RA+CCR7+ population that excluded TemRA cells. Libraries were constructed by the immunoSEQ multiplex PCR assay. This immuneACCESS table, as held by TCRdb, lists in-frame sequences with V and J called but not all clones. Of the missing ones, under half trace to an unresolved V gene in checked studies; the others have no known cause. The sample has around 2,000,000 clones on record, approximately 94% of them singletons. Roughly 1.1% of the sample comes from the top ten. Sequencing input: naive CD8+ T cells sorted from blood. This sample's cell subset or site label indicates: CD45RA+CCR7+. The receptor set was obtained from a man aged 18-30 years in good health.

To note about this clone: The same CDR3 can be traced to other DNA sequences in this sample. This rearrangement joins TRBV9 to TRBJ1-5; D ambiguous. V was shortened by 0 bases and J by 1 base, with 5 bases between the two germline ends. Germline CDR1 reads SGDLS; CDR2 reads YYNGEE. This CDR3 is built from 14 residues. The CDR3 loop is CASSVEDSNQPQHF. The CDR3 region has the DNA TGTGCCAGCAGCGTAGAGGACAGCAATCAGCCCCAGCATTTT.

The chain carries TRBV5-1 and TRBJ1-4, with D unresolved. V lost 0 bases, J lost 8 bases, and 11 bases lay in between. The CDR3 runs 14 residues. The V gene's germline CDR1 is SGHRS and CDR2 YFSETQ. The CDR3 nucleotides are TGCGCCAGCAGCTTGGGGCCTACGGAGGAAAAACTGTTTTTT. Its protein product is CASSLGPTEEKLFF.

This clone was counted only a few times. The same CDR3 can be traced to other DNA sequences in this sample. The CDR3 DNA is TGTGCCAGCAGTTTACTAGGGGGGGTACAAGAGACCCAGTACTTC. Its translation is CASSLLGGVQETQYF. This chain uses TRBV28 with TRBJ2-5; a possible D gene is TRBD2 (7 bases). This CDR3 is built from 15 residues. Deletions cut 2 bases from V and 2 bases from J, with 12 bases between. Per germline, CDR1 MDHEN and CDR2 SYDVKM.

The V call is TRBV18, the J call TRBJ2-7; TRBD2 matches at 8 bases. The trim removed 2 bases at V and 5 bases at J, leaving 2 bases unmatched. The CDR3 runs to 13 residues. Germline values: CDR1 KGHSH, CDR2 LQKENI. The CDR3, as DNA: TGTGCCAGCTCACCATCGGGGGGGGACGAGCAGTACTTC. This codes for CASSPSGGDEQYF.

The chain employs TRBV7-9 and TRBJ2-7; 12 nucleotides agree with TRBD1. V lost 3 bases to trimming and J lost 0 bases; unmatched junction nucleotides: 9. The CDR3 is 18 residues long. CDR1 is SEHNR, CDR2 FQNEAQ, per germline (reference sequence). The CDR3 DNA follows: TGTGCCAGCAGCTTGTTGGGACAGGGGGCCCCGATCTCCTACGAGCAGTACTTC. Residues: CASSLLGQGAPISYEQYF.

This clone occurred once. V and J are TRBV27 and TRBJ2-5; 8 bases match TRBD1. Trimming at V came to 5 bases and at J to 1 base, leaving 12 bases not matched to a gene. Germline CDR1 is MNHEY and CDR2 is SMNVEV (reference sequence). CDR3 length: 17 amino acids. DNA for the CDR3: TGTGCCAGCAGTCCGCGGACAGGGATTGGGGTCCAAGAGACCCAGTACTTC. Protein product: CASSPRTGIGVQETQYF.

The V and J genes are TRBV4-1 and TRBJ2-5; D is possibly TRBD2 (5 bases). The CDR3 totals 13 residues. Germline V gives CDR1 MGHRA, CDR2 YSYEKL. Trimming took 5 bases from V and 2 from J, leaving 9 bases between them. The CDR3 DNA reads TGCGCCAGCAGCGCGAGGGTACAAGAGACCCAGTACTTC. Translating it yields CASSARVQETQYF.

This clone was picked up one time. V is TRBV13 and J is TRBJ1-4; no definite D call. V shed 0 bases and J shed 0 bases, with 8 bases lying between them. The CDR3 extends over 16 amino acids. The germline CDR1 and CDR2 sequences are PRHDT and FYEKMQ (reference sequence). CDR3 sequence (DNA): TGTGCCAGCAGCTTAGGAGGACTATCAACTAATGAAAAACTGTTTTTT. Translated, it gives CASSLGGLSTNEKLFF.

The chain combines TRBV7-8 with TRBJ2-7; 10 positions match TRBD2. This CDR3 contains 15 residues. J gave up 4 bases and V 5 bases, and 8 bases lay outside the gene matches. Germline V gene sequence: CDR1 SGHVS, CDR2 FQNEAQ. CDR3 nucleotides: TGTGCCAGCAGCGATCCTAGCGGGAGTGATTACGAGCAGTACTTC. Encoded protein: CASSDPSGSDYEQYF.

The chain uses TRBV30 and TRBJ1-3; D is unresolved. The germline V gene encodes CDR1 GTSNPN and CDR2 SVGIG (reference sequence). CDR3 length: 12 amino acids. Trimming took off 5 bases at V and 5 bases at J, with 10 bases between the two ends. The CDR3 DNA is TGTGCCTGGGCAATGGATCGAAACACCATATATTTT. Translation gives CAWAMDRNTIYF. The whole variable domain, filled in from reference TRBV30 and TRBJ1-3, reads SQTIHQWPATLVQPVGSPLSLECTVEGTSNPNLYWYRQAAGRGLQLLFYSVGIGQISSEVPQNLSASRPQDRQFILSSKKLLLSDSGFYLCAWAMDRNTIYFGEGSWLTVV.

The CDR3: CASSLGRGPPYNEQFF. CDR3 nucleotides: TGTGCCAGCAGCTTGGGGAGGGGCCCGCCCTACAATGAGCAGTTCTTC. The chain carries TRBV7-6 and TRBJ2-1; 7 bases fit TRBD2. The CDR3 sequence is 16 residues long. V shed 3 bases and J 2 bases; nucleotides not matched to a gene: 7. Per germline, CDR1 SGHVS and CDR2 FNYEAQ.

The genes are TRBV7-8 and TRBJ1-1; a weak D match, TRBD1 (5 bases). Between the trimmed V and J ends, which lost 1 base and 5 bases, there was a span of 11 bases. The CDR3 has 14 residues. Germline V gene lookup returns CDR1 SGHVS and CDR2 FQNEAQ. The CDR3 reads CASSLGLDSTEAFF. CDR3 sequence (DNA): TGTGCCAGCAGCTTAGGCCTCGACAGTACTGAAGCTTTCTTT.

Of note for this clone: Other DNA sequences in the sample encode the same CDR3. The CDR3 region is CASSAGTGDYEQYF. As DNA, the CDR3 is TGTGCCAGTAGTGCCGGGACAGGTGATTACGAGCAGTACTTC. The J gene is TRBJ2-7, the V gene TRBV19; TRBD1 matches 8 bases. CDR3 length: 14 residues. From germline, CDR1 is LNHDA and CDR2 SQIVND (reference sequence). The junction had 7 bases not matched to a gene; V was cut back by 5 bases and J by 4 bases.

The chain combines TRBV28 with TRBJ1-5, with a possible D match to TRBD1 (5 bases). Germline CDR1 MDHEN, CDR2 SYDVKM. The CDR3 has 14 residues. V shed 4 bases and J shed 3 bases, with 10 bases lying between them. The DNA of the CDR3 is TGTGCCAGCAGTTCCGGGGCAATCAATCAGCCCCAGCATTTT. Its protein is CASSSGAINQPQHF.

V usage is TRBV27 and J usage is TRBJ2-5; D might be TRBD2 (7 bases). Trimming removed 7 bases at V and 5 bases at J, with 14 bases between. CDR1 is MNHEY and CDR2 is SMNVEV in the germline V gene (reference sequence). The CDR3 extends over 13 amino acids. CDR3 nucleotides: TGTGCCAGCAAAAGGGGGGGTGGGGAGACCCAGTACTTC. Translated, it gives CASKRGGGETQYF.

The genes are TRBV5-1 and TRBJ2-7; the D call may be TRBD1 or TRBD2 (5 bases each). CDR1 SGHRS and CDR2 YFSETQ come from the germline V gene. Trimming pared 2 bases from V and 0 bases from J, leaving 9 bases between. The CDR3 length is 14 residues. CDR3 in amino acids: CASSFEGPSYEQYF. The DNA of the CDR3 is TGCGCCAGCAGCTTTGAGGGACCCTCCTACGAGCAGTACTTC.

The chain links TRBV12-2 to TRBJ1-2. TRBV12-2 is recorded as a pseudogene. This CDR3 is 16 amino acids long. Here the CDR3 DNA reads TGTGCAAGTCGCTCCGGAGAGAGGGGCCTTAACTATGGCTACACCTTC. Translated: CASRSGERGLNYGYTF.

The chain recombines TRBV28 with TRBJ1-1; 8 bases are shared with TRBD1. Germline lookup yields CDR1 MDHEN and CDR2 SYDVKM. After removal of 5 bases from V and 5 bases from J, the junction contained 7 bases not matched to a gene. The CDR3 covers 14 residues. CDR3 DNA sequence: TGTGCCAGCAGTCCGACAGGGGAAGGTACTGAAGCTTTCTTT. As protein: CASSPTGEGTEAFF.

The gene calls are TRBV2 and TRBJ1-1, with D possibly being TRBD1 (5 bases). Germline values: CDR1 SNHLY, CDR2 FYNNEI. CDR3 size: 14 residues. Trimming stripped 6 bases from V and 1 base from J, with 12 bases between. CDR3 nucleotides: TGTGCCAGCAGGGGGGTCGTTGCGAACACTGAAGCTTTCTTT. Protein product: CASRGVVANTEAFF.

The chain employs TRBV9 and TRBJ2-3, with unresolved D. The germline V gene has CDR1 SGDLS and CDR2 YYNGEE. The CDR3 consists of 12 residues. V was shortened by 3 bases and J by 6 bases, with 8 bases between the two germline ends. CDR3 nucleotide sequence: TGTGCCAGCAGCGCCTACTCTGATACGCAGTATTTT. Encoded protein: CASSAYSDTQYF.

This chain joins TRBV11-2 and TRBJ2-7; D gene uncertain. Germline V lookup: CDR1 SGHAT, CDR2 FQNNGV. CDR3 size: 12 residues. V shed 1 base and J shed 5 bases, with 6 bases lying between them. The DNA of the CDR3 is TGTGCCAGCAGCTTAGGTCAAAACGAGCAGTACTTC. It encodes CASSLGQNEQYF.

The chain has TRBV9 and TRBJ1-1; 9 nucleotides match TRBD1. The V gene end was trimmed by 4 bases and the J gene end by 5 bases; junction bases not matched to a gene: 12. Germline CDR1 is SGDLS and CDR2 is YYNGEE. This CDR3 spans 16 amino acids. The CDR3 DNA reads TGTGCCAGCAGCCCAGAGGGGGGACAGGGAGGGACTGAAGCTTTCTTT. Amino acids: CASSPEGGQGGTEAFF.

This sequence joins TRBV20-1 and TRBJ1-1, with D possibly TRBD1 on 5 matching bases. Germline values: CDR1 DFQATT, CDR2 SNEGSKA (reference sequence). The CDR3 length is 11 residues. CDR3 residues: CRVRGDTEAFF. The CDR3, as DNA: TGCAGGGTCCGGGGCGACACTGAAGCTTTCTTT.

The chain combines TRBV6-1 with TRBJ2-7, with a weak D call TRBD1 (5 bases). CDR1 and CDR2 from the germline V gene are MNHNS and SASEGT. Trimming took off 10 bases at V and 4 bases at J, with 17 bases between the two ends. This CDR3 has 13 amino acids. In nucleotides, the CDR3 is TGTGCCACCGGACCCTTTGGGGCTTACGAGCAGTACTTC. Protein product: CATGPFGAYEQYF.

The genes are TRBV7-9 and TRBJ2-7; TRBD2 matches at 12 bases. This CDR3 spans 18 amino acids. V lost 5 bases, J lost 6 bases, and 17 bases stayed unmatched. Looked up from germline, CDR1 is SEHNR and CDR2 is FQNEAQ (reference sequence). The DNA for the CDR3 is TGTGCCAGCAGCCCGTCCGGTCTAGCGGGAGGGCTCGGGTCCGAGCAGTACTTC. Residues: CASSPSGLAGGLGSEQYF.

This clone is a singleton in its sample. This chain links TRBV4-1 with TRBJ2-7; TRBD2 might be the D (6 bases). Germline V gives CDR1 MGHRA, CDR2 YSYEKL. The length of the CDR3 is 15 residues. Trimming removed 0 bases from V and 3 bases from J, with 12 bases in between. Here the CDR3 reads CASSQEWEVDYEQYF. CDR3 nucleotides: TGCGCCAGCAGCCAAGAATGGGAGGTAGACTACGAGCAGTACTTC.

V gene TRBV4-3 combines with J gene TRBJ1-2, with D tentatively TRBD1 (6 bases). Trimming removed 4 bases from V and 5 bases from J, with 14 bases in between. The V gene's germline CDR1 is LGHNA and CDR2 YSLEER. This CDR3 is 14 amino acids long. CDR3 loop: CASSPGGQAYGYTF. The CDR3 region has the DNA TGCGCCAGCAGCCCCGGGGGCCAGGCGTATGGCTACACCTTC.

This CDR3 reads CASSLLAGGPDEQYF. The CDR3 DNA is TGTGCCAGCAGCTTACTAGCGGGAGGGCCAGATGAGCAGTACTTC. The V call is TRBV5-8, the J call TRBJ2-7; 13 nucleotides match TRBD2. Germline V CDR1 and CDR2: SGHTS, YDEGEE. After removal of 2 bases from V and 7 bases from J, the junction contained 6 bases not matched to a gene. The length of the CDR3 is 15 residues.

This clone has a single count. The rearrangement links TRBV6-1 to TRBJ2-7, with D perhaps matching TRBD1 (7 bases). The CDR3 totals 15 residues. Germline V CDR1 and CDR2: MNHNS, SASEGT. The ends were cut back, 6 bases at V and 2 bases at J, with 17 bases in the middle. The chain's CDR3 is CASSSSGGFPYEQYF. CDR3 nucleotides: TGTGCCAGCAGCTCGTCAGGGGGGTTTCCCTACGAGCAGTACTTC.